This T cell receptor (beta chain) was identified in a study of blood T cell repertoires in COVID-19 (dated by TCRdb to 2020 to 2022). Looking at the study overall: Samples covering the acute and convalescent phases of COVID-19 were provided by collaborators in the United States, Italy and Spain. The prospective study material was composed of cDNA or gDNA derived from T cells, B-cell-depleted T cells, or PBMCs. Deeply sampled blood TCRbeta repertoires from subjects exposed to, actively infected with, or recovered from COVID-19 were included in the dataset. The repertoires were released in a freely available public database intended as a resource for research on the immune response to SARS-CoV-2. The samples were drawn from two sources: the first 160 participants of the ongoing ImmuneRACE study, and fewer than 1,500 subjects contributed by 6 global collaborators. Sample metadata almost always included a de-identified subject ID, COVID-19 status, age in years and sex. Where available, HLA class I and class II types were taken from metadata supplied by the sample provider and were not determined by assay-based typing. Here is what the overall study found, with its caveats: The amount of clinical and demographic metadata varied by source and participant and was provided uncurated.

Details on this clone: The target of this receptor is not known. Nothing much larger sits one base from this clone, and base qualities are not available.

TCRbeta CDR3 regions were amplified from genomic DNA by means of the immunoSEQ Assay, a bias-controlled multiplex PCR. The original pipeline was this. The number of nucleated cells in each sample was estimated by amplification of reference gene primers within the assay. Sequence reads were collapsed and filtered to measure the absolute abundance of every unique TCRbeta CDR3 rearrangement. Productive Simpson clonality was computed per sample as the square root of Simpson's diversity index over productive rearrangements. TCRdb retrieved this table from immuneACCESS and kept in-frame rearrangements only. Not all clones are present; in checked studies, unresolved V genes account for under half, and no reason is known for the remainder. V and J calls plus clone size are reproduced from that table; the DNA served to infer D and trimming. The sample table contains around 300,000 clones; only one count was recorded for 87% of them. The ten largest make up roughly 2% of the sample.

Whole blood was collected in K2EDTA tubes by collaborating institutions according to the institutions' own protocols. Collaborator samples were shipped for TCRbeta analysis as frozen whole blood, isolated PBMCs, or DNA extracted from either sample type. Clipping removes 7 bases from V and 2 bases from J, with 4 as the unmatched junction base count. CDR1 WSHSY and CDR2 SAAADI are derived from the germline V gene. The CDR3 covers 13 residues, taking in both the cysteine and the phenylalanine. The entry retains the CDR3 DNA only, 39 bases that are in frame from base 1. The receptor comes from a man in his late teens or twenties with active or convalescent COVID-19. The specimen sequenced was peripheral blood. The chain links TRBV10-2 with TRBJ1-2; TRBD1 lines up with 7 middle nucleotides. CDR3 reads: CASKGTVNYGYTF. The DNA is as follows: TGCGCCAGCAAAGGGACAGTAAACTATGGCTACACCTTC.